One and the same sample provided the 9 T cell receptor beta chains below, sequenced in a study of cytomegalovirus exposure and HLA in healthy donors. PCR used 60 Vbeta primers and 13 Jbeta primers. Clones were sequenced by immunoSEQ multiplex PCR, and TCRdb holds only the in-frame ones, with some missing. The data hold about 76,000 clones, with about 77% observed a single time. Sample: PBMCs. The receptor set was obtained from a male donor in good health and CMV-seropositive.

The CDR3 here is CASSLVAGGTGELFF. The CDR3 coding sequence is TGTGCCAGCAGCTTAGTGGCAGGAGGCACCGGGGAGCTGTTTTTT. V usage is TRBV13 and J usage is TRBJ2-2, with D tentatively TRBD2 (5 bases). The CDR3 extends over 15 amino acids. The V gene's germline CDR1 is PRHDT and CDR2 FYEKMQ (reference sequence). V gave up 1 base and J gave up 4 bases, with 10 bases separating them.

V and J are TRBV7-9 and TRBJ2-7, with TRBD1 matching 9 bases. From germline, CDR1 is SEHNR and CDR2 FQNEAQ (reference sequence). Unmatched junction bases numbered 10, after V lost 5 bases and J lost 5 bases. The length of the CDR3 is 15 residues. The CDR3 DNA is TGTGCCAGCAGCCCCAACAGGGGGCGCGTCAACGAGCAGTACTTC. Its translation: CASSPNRGRVNEQYF.

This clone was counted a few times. CDR3 sequence reads: CASSVWTSGNYNEQFF. CDR3 nucleotide sequence: TGTGCCAGCAGCGTATGGACTAGCGGGAACTACAATGAGCAGTTCTTC. The chain couples TRBV4-2 to TRBJ2-1; TRBD2 matches at 12 bases. V lost 5 bases and J lost 3; bases outside the gene matches: 5. Germline assignment: CDR1 LGHNA and CDR2 YNFKEQ. This CDR3 comprises 16 residues.

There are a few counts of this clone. The chain's CDR3 is CASSLRSGQLVYNEQFF. The CDR3 DNA sequence: TGTGCCAGCAGCTTAAGAAGCGGGCAGCTGGTTTACAATGAGCAGTTCTTC. The chain carries TRBV11-2 and TRBJ2-1; D is possibly TRBD2 (6 bases). V lost 2 bases and J 4 bases, leaving 18 bases between the germline ends. CDR1 and CDR2 from the germline V gene are SGHAT and FQNNGV. CDR3 length equals 17 residues. The full variable domain, its missing parts supplied by reference TRBV11-2 and TRBJ2-1, is EAGVAQSPRYKIIEKRQSVAFWCNPISGHATLYWYQQILGQGPKLLIQFQNNGVVDDSQLPKDRFSAERLKGVDSTLKIQPAKLEDSAVYLCASSLRSGQLVYNEQFFGPGTRLTVL.

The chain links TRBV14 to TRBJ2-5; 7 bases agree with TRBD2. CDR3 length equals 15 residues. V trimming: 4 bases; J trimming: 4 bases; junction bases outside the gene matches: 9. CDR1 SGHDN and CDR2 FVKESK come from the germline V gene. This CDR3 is CASSRLGGGRETQYF. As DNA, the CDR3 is TGTGCCAGCAGCCGCCTTGGGGGGGGACGAGAGACCCAGTACTTC.

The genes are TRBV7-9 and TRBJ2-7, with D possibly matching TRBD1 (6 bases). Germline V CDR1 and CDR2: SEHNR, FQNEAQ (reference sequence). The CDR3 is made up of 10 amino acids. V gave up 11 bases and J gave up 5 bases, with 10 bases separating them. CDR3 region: CASRGNEQYF. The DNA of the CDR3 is TGTGCCTCTAGGGGGAACGAGCAGTACTTC.

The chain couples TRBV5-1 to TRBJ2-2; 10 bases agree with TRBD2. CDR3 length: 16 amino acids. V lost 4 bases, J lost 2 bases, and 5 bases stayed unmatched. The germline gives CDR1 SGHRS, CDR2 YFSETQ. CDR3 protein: CASSSGLAVNTGELFF. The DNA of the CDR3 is TGCGCCAGCAGCAGCGGACTAGCGGTCAACACCGGGGAGCTGTTTTTT.

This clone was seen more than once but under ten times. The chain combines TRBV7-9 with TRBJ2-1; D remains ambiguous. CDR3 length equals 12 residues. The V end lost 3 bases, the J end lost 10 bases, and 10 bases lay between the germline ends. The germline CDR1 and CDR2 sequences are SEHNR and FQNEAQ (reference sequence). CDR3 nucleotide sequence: TGTGCCAGCAGCTTTGAACTGTCCGAGCAGTTCTTC. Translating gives CASSFELSEQFF.

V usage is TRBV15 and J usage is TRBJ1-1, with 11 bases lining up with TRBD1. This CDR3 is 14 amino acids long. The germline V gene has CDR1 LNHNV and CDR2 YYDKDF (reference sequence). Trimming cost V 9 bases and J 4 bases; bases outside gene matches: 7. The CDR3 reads CATVDRGRVTEAFF. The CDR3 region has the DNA TGTGCCACTGTGGACAGGGGGCGAGTCACTGAAGCTTTCTTT.